These T cell receptor beta chains were read from a single sample in a study of T cell clusters in autoimmune cytopenias. Each CDR3 protein gets one entry in TCRdb, which reprocessed the multiplex PCR reads and gives no DNA. The specimen's table records 6,900 or so distinct CDR3 sequences. The same specimen was also included in a second study, on T cell repertoires in aging, cancer and after chemotherapy.

The sample was peripheral blood. All receptors derive from a human donor in good health. Each CDR3 is given with its conserved first and last residue. The order of the fields is V gene, J gene, clone size, CDR3 protein. Expanded clones get a size class; other rows say once, few or many, or leave the size out.

V: TRBV6-6; J: TRBJ1-4; size: medium-sized; CDR3: CASVRNHATNEKLFF
V: TRBV12-3/TRBV12-4; J: TRBJ2-2; size: NA; CDR3: CASILVWAGELFF
V: TRBV29-1; J: TRBJ2-2; size: NA; CDR3: CSVGPGTGNTGELFF
V: TRBV29-1; J: TRBJ1-1; size: medium-sized; CDR3: CSVEEGGSSEAFF
V: TRBV29-1; J: TRBJ1-2; size: medium-sized; CDR3: CSVVSQAPSYGYTF
V: TRBV19; J: TRBJ2-3; size: medium-sized; CDR3: CASSIGGLGTDTQYF
V: TRBV13; J: TRBJ2-7; size: NA; CDR3: CASSLAEVHSYEQYF
V: TRBV6-2/TRBV6-3; J: TRBJ1-2; size: NA; CDR3: CASSYPIWGQKHANYGYTF
V: TRBV27; J: TRBJ2-7; size: medium-sized; CDR3: CASSLSGLGGDEQYF
V: TRBV5-5; J: TRBJ2-5; size: medium-sized; CDR3: CASASLSDRWETQYF
V: TRBV5-1; J: TRBJ2-3; size: NA; CDR3: CASSFRGMATDTQYF
V: TRBV15; J: TRBJ1-2; size: NA; CDR3: CATSRDAVGYTF
V: TRBV10-3; J: TRBJ2-1; size: NA; CDR3: CAISESGDNEQFF
V: TRBV12-3/TRBV12-4; J: TRBJ2-7; size: NA; CDR3: CASSGVSSYEQYF
V: TRBV5-1; J: TRBJ2-1; size: NA; CDR3: CASSLGTSGEQFF
V: TRBV6-5; J: TRBJ1-5; size: NA; CDR3: CASSRGGLGNQPQHF
V: TRBV7-2; J: TRBJ2-1; size: NA; CDR3: CASSSSGGYNEQFF
V: TRBV12-3/TRBV12-4; J: TRBJ1-4; size: medium-sized; CDR3: CASSDQIKGEKLFF
V: TRBV5-4; J: TRBJ2-2; size: medium-sized; CDR3: CASSLPPVAGNTGELFF
V: TRBV5-5; J: TRBJ2-3; size: medium-sized; CDR3: CASSPNGAGTQYF
V: TRBV5-4; J: TRBJ2-7; size: NA; CDR3: CASSADRGLLFEQYF
V: TRBV6-4; J: TRBJ2-1; size: NA; CDR3: CASSDAPGLAGGPYMFNEQFF
V: TRBV19; J: TRBJ2-7; size: medium-sized; CDR3: CASSIDPSSYEQYF
V: TRBV5-5; J: TRBJ1-1; size: NA; CDR3: CASSLLQETEAFF
V: TRBV6-1; J: TRBJ1-5; size: NA; CDR3: CASSEPPDRVNQPQHF
V: TRBV20-1; J: TRBJ2-1; size: NA; CDR3: CSAPARGAASYNEQFF
V: TRBV27; J: TRBJ2-7; size: NA; CDR3: CASRRVSSYEQYF
V: TRBV12-3/TRBV12-4; J: TRBJ2-5; size: NA; CDR3: CASSFISGGVLQETQYF
V: TRBV30; J: TRBJ1-2; size: medium-sized; CDR3: CAWSRGGILGYTF
V: TRBV5-5; J: TRBJ1-5; size: NA; CDR3: CASSPRPNRGPQHF
V: TRBV27; J: TRBJ2-2; size: medium-sized; CDR3: CASSPLDRANTGELFF
V: TRBV5-4; J: TRBJ2-3; size: NA; CDR3: CASSLDGLAGFIDTQYF
V: TRBV12-3/TRBV12-4; J: TRBJ2-7; size: NA; CDR3: CDSSFGGRRDRKNEQYF
V: TRBV12-3/TRBV12-4; J: TRBJ2-7; size: NA; CDR3: CASRNSDREDYEQYF
V: TRBV6-6; J: TRBJ2-5; size: medium-sized; CDR3: CASSYKQRGETQYF
V: TRBV12-3/TRBV12-4; J: TRBJ1-2; size: NA; CDR3: CASSTWGQAYGYTF
V: TRBV29-1; J: TRBJ2-7; size: medium-sized; CDR3: CRGTSGSYEQYF
V: TRBV6-1; J: TRBJ1-1; size: NA; CDR3: CASSRGSRTNTEAFF
V: TRBV6-5; J: TRBJ2-3; size: NA; CDR3: CASSVRTGDGADTQYF
V: TRBV6-2/TRBV6-3; J: TRBJ2-7; size: medium-sized; CDR3: CASSYSTGQEQYF
V: TRBV6-5; J: TRBJ2-3; size: medium-sized; CDR3: CASSGSGTSGGAPDTQYF
V: TRBV5-6; J: TRBJ2-5; size: medium-sized; CDR3: CASSPGTAQKTQYF
V: TRBV6-5; J: TRBJ2-1; size: medium-sized; CDR3: CATAAGDAVLGSYNEQFF
V: TRBV6-1; J: TRBJ2-5; size: medium-sized; CDR3: CASSEGAGNQETQYF
V: TRBV10-3; J: TRBJ2-1; size: NA; CDR3: CAISESDSPTGYNEQFF
V: TRBV6-5; J: TRBJ2-3; size: NA; CDR3: CASSKSLAGGQGTQYF